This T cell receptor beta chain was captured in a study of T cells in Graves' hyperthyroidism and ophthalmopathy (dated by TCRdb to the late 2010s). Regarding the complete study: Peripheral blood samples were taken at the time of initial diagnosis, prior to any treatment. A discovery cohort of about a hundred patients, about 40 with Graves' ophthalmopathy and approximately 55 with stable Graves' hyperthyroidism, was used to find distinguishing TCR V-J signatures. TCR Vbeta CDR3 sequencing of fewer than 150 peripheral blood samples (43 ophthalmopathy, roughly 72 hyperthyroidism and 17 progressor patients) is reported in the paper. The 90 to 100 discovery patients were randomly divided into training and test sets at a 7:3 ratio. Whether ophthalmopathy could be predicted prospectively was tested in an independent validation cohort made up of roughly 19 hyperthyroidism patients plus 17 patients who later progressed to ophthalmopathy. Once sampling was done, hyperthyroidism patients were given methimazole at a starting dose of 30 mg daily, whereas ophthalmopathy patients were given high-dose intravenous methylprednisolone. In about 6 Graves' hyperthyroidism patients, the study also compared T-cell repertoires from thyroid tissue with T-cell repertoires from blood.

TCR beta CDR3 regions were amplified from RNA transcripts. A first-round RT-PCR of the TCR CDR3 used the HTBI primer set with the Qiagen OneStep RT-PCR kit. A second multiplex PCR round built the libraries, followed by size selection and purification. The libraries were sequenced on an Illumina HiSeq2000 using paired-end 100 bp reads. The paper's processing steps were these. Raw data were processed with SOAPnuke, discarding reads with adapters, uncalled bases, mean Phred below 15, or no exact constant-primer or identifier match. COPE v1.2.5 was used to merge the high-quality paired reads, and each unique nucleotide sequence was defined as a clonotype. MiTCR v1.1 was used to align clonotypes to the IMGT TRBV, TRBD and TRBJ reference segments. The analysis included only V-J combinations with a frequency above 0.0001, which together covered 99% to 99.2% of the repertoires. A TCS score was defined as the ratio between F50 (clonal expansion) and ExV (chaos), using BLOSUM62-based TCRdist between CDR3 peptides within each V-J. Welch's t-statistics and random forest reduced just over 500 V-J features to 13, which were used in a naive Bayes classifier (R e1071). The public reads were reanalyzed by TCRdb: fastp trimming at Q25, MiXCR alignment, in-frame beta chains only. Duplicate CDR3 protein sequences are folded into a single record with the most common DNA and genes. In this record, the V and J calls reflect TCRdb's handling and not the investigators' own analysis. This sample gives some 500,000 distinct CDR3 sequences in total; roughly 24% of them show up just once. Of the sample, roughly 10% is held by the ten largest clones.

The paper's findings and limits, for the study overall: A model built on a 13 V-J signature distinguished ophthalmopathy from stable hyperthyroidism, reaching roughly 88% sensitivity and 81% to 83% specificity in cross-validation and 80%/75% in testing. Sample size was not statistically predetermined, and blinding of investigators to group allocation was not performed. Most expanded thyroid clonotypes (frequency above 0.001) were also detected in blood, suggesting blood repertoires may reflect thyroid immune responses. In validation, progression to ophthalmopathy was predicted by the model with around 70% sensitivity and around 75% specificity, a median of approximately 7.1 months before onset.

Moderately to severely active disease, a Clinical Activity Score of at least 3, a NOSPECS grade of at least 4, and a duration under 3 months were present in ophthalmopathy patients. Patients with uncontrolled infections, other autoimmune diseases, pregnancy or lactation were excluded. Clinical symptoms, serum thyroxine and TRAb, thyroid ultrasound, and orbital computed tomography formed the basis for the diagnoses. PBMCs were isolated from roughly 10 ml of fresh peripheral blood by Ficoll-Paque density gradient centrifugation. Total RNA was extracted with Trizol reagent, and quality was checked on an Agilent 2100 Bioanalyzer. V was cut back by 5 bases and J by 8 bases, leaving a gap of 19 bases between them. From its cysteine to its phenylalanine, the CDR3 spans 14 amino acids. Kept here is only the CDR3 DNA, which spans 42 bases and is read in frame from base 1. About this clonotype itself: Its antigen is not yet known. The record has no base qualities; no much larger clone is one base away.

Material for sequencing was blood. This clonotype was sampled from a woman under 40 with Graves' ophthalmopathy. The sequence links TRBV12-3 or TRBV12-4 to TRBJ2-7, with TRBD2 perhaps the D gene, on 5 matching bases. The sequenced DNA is TGTGCCAGCAGTACCCGAGGACGGACTTTAAAGCAGTACTTC. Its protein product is CASSTRGRTLKQYF.